This T cell receptor beta chain was found in a study of T cells in Graves' hyperthyroidism and ophthalmopathy. Amplified TCR beta CDR3 regions came from RNA transcripts. Initially, a first-round RT-PCR of the TCR CDR3 employed the HTBI primer set. TCRdb fed the multiplex PCR reads into MiXCR, producing one record per CDR3 protein. The top ten clones hold around a sixth of a sample with some 500,000 distinct CDR3 sequences, approximately 15% of them seen once. V lost 3 bases and J lost 9; bases outside the gene matches: 5. The CDR3 runs to 14 residues. CDR1 SEHNR and CDR2 FQNEAQ come from the germline V gene (reference sequence). This clonotype was recorded at least ten times. Its target is not known. General study points: A model of 13 V-J features distinguished ophthalmopathy from stable hyperthyroidism.

This chain connects TRBV7-9 to TRBJ1-6; 7 bases map to TRBD1. The sequence was collected from a woman under 30 with Graves' hyperthyroidism. Sequenced: blood. CDR3 coding DNA: TGTGCCAGCAGCTTGACAGGGAATGGTTCACCCCTCCACTTT. Translation gives CASSLTGNGSPLHF.